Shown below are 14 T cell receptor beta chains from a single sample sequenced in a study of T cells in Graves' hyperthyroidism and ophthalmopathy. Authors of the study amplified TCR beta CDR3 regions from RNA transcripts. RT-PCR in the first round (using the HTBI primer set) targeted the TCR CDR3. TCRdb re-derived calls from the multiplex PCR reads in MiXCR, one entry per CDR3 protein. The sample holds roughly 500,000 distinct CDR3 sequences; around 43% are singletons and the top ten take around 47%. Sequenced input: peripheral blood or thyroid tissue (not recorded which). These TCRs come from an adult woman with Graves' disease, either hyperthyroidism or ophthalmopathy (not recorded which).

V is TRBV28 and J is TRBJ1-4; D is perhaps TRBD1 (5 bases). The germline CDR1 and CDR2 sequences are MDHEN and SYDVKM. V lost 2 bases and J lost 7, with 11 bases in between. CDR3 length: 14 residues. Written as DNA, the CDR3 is TGTGCCAGCAGTTTAAGGGGCGGTTTTGAAAAACTGTTTTTT. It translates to CASSLRGGFEKLFF.

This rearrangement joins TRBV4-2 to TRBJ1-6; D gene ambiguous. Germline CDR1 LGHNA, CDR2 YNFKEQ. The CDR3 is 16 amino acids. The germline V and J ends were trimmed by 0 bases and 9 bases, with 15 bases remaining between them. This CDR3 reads CASSQDYRPESSPLHF. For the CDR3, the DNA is TGTGCCAGCAGCCAAGATTATAGACCCGAAAGTTCACCCCTCCACTTT.

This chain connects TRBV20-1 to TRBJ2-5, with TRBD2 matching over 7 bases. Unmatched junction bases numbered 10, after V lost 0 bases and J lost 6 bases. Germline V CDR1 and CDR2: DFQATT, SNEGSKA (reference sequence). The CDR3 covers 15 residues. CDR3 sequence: CSARDGREGSKTQYF. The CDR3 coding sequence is TGCAGTGCTAGAGATGGGAGGGAGGGTTCGAAGACCCAGTACTTC.

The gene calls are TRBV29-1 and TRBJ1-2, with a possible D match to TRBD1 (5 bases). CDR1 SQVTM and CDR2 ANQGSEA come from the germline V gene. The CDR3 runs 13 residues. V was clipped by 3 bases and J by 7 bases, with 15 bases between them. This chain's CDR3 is CSVERGAGGGYTF. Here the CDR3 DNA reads TGCAGCGTTGAGCGGGGCGCGGGGGGTGGCTACACCTTC.

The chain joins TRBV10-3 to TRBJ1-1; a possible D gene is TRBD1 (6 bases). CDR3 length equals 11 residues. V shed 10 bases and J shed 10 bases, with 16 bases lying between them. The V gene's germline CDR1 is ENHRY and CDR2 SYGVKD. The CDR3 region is CATSGGGRAFF. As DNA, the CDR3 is TGTGCCACCTCTGGTGGGGGGCGAGCTTTCTTT.

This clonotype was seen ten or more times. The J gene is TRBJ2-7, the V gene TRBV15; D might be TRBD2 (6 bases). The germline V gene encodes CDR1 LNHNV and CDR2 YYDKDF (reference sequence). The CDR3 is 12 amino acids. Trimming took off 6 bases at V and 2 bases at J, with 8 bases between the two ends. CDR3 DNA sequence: TGTGCCACCAGGGGGGGACCCTACGAGCAGTACTTC. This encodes CATRGGPYEQYF.

CDR3 amino acids: CATPEQAEPYEQYF. CDR3 coding DNA: TGTGCCACCCCCGAACAGGCAGAACCATACGAGCAGTACTTC. The chain uses TRBV7-2 and TRBJ2-7, with TRBD1 as a possible D gene (5 bases). V gave up 10 bases and J gave up 4 bases, with 20 bases separating them. This CDR3 has 14 residues. Germline V CDR1 and CDR2: SGHTA, FQGNSA.

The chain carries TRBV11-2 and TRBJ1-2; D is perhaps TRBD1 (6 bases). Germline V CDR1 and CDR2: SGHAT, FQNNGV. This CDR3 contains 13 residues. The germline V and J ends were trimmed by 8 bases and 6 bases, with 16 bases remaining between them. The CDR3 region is CASAQGIINGYTF. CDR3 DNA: TGTGCCAGCGCCCAGGGGATCATTAATGGCTACACCTTC.

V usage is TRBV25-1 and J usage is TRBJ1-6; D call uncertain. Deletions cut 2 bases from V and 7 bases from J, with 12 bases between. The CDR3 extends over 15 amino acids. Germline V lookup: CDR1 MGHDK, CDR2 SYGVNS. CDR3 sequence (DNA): TGTGCCAGCAGTGAACTTGGCAGTCCCAATTCACCCCTCCACTTT. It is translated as CASSELGSPNSPLHF.

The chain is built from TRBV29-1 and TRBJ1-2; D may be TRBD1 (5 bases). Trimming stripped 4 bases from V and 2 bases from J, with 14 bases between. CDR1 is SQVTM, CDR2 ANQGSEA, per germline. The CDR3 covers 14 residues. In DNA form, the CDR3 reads TGCAGCGTTGGCAGTCCGACAGTCAACTATGGCTACACCTTC. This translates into CSVGSPTVNYGYTF.

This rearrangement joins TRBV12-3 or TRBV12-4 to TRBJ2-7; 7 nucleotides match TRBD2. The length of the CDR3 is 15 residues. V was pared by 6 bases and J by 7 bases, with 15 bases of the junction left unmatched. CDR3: CASSIPGGGAGEQYF. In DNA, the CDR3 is TGTGCCAGCAGCATCCCGGGGGGAGGGGCGGGGGAGCAGTACTTC.

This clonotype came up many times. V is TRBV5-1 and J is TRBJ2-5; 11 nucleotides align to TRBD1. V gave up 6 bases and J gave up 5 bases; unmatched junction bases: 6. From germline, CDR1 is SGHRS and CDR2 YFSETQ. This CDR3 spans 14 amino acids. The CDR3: CASTPGQGGETQYF. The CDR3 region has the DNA TGCGCCAGCACACCGGGACAGGGGGGGGAGACCCAGTACTTC.

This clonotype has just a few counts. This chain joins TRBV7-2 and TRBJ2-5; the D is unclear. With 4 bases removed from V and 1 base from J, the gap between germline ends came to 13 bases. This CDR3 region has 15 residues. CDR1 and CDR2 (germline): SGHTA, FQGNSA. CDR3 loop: CASSSVGDSQETQYF. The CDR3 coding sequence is TGTGCCAGCAGCTCCGTAGGTGACTCCCAAGAGACCCAGTACTTC.

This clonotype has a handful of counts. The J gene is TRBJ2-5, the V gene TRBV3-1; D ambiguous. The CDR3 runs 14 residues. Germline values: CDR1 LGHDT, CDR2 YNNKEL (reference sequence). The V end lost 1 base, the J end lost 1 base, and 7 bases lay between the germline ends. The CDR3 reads CASSQVHIQETQYF. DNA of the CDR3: TGTGCCAGCAGCCAAGTACACATCCAAGAGACCCAGTACTTC.